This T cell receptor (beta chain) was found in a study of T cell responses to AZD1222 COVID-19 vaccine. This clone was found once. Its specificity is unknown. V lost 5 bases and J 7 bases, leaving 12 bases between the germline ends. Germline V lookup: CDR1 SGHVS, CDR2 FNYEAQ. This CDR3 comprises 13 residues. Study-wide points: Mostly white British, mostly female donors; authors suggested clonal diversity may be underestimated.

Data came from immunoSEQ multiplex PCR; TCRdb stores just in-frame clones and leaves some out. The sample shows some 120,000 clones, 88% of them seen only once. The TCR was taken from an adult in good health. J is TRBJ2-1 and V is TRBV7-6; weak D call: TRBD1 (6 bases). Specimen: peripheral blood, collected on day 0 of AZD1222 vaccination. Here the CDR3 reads CASSQQRGNEQFF. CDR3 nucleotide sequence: TGTGCCAGCAGCCAACAAAGGGGGAATGAGCAGTTCTTC. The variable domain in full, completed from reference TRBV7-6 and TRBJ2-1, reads GAGVSQSPRYKVTKRGQDVALRCDPISGHVSLYWYRQALGQGPEFLTYFNYEAQQDKSGLPNDRFSAERPEGSISTLTIQRTEQRDSAMYRCASSQQRGNEQFFGPGTRLTVL.